This TCR beta chain derives from a study of T cells in narcolepsy (dated by TCRdb to the late 2010s). For context, the study as a whole: Patients with narcolepsy type 1 or type 2 (NT1, NT2) were enrolled in the study together with healthy control donors. The study sought autoreactive T cells targeting hypocretin neuron self-antigens (hypocretin, TRIB2) in narcolepsy patients, using TCR Vbeta sequencing to track clonotypes in blood and CSF.

Libraries were built with the immunoSEQ multiplex PCR assay. TCRdb obtained this table from immuneACCESS and retained in-frame rearrangements with V and J assigned. These tables miss some clones; where compared with another copy, unresolved V genes account for less than half of the shortfall, and the remainder is unexplained. The sample contains 35,000 to 40,000 clones, approximately 86% of them found a single time. The ten largest clones take up 1.5% to 2% of the sample. For TCR Vbeta sequencing, memory CD4+ T cells were sorted ex vivo from the peripheral blood of both healthy controls and narcolepsy patients. What the research found in general, with its limitations: Patients and controls had similar numbers of sequenced blood memory CD4+ clonotypes, with averages of about 38,000 in patients and 30,000 to 35,000 in controls. No sequences matching autoreactive T cell clones were contained in some blood memory CD4+ repertoires from patients and controls. Plots comparing CSF and blood CD4+ T cell clonotypes from the same patient highlighted HCRT-specific and TRIB2-specific autoreactive clonotypes. Autoreactive clonotypes were reported to be detected serially in the blood of the same patients and of different patients, but not in the blood of healthy controls.

The germline V gene sets CDR1 to WSHSY and CDR2 to SAAADI. Spanning cysteine to phenylalanine, the CDR3 consists of 14 amino acids. The only DNA kept is the CDR3, 42 bases in frame from the first base. Trimming removed 6 bases from V and 0 bases from J; the gene matches leave 3 bases unexplained. Worth noting for this clone: What antigen it recognizes has not been identified. No qualities accompany the bases; no much larger clone lies one base away.

This sequence originates from a human donor with narcolepsy. The chain uses TRBV10-2 and TRBJ2-3; a stretch of 7 junction bases matches TRBD2. What was sequenced was CD45RA- memory CD4+ T cells from PBMCs. The intended sense of this specimen's cell subset or site label: memory T cells sorted ex vivo from peripheral blood. The nucleotide sequence is given as TGCGCCAGCAGGAGAGCGGGAAGCACAGATACGCAGTATTTT. Translated, it reads CASRRAGSTDTQYF.